This T cell receptor beta chain was profiled in a study of T cells after posttransplantation cyclophosphamide. Study-wide findings and caveats: Donor-recipient repertoire similarity was low at 1-2 months, rising over year one. TRB overlap between skin or GI tissue T cells and blood was limited. After PTCy, TRB diversity resembled that of CNI/methotrexate controls.

Assay used: immunoSEQ multiplex PCR; TCRdb lists only in-frame clones, some missing. This repertoire shows tens of thousands of clones, roughly 73% found once; its top ten account for roughly 8.3%. As regards this clone: Its antigen is unknown.

This CDR3 is 17 amino acids long. Per germline, CDR1 SGHDN and CDR2 FVKESK. Trimming took off 0 bases at V and 1 base at J, with 14 bases between the two ends. Cyclophosphamide on days +3 and +4 followed busulfan-fludarabine conditioning and a marrow graft. This TCR was recovered from a female patient between 40 and 55 years old who received an allogeneic stem cell transplant from a related donor, was CMV-positive, and had no GVHD. Some T cells may have originated in the graft donor. V and J are TRBV14 and TRBJ2-3, with D tentatively TRBD2 (5 bases). The sample here was CD4+ T cells sorted from blood, taken roughly 250 weeks after a stem cell transplant with posttransplant cyclophosphamide. The CDR3 DNA follows: TGTGCCAGCAGCCAAGAAAGGGTCATGAGGGGCACAGATACGCAGTATTTT. It encodes CASSQERVMRGTDTQYF.